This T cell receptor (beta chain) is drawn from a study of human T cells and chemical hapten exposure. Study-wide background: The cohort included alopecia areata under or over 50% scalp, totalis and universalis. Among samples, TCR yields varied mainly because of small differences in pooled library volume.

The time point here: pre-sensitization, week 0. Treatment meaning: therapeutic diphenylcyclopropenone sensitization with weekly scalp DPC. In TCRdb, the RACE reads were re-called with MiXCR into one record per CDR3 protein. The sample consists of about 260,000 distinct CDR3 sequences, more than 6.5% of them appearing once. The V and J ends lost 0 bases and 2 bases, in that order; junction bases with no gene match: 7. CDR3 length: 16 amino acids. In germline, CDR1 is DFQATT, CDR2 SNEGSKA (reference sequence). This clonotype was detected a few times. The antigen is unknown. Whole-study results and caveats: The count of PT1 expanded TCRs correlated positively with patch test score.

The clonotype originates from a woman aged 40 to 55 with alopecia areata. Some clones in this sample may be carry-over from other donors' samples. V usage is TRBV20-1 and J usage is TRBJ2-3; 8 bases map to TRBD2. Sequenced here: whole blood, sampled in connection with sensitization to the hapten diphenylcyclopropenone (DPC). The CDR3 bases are TGCAGTGCTAGAGATCGAACTAGCGGCCACACAGATACGCAGTATTTT. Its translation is CSARDRTSGHTDTQYF.